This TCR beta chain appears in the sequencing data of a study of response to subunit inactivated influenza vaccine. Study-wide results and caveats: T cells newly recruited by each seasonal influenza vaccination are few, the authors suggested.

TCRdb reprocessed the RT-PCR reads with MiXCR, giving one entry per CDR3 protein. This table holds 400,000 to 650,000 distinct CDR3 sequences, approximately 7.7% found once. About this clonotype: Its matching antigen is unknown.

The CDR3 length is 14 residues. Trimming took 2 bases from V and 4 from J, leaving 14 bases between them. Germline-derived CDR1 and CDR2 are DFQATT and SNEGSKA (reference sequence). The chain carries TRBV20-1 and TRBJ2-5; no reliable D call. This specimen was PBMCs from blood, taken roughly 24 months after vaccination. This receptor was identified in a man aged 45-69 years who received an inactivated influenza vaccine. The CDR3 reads CSARHPGATETQYF. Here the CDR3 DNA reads TGCAGTGCTAGACATCCCGGAGCGACAGAGACCCAGTACTTC.